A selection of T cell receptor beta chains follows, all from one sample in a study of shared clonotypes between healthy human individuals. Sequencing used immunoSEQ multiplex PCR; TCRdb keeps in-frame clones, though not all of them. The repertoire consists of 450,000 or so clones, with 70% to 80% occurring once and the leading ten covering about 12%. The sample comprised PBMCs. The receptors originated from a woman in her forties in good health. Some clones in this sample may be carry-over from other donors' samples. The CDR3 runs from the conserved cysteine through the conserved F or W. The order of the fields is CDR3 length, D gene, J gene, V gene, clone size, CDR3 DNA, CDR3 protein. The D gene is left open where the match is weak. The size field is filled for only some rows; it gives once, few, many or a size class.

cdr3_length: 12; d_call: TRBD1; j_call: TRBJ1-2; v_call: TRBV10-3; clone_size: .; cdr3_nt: TGTGCCATCCCCACAGGGGACTATGGCTACACCTTC; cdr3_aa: CAIPTGDYGYTF
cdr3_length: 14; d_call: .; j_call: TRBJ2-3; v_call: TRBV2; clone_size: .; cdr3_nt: TGTGCCAGCAGGGTGACAAGAAGCACAGATACGCAGTATTTT; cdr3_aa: CASRVTRSTDTQYF
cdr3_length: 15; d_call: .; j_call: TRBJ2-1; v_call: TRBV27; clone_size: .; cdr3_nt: TGTGCCAGCAGGCCCGGGGGCGGGGGTTACAATGAGCAGTTCTTC; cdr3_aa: CASRPGGGGYNEQFF
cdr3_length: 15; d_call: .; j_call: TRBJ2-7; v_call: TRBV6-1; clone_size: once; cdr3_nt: TGTGCCAGCAGCCGGAGGAGCGAAAGCCACTACGAGCAGTACTTC; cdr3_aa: CASSRRSESHYEQYF
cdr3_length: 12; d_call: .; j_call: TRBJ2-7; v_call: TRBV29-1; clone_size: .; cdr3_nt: TGCAGCGTTGTTGGGGTTTCCTACGAGCAGTACTTC; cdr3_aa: CSVVGVSYEQYF
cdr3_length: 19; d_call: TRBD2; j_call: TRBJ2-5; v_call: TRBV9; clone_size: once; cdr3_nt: TGTGCCAGCAGCGTAGTGGGGACTAGCGGGAGAGGCGGGGAAGAGACCCAGTACTTC; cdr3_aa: CASSVVGTSGRGGEETQYF
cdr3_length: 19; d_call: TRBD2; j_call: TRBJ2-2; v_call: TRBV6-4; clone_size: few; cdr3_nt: TGTGCCAGCAGTGACTCGGCTGGCGGGGCGGGAGACCCCACCGGGGAGCTGTTTTTT; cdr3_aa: CASSDSAGGAGDPTGELFF
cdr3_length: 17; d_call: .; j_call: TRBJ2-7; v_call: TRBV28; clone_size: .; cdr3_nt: TGTGCCAGCAGTTTCAAGGGGACCCCCAGGCCCTCCTACGAGCAGTACTTC; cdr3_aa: CASSFKGTPRPSYEQYF
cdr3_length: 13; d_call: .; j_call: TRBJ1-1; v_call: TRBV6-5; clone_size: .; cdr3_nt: TGTGCCAGCAAGGGCAGTTGGAACACTGAAGCTTTCTTT; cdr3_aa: CASKGSWNTEAFF
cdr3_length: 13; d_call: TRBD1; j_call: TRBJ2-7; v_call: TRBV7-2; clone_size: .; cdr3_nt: TGTGCCAGCAGCGGACAGGGGGCCAACGAGCAGTACTTC; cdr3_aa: CASSGQGANEQYF
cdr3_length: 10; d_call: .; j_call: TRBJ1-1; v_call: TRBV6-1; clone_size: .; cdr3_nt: TGTGCCAGCTCTGACTCTGAAGCTTTCTTT; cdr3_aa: CASSDSEAFF
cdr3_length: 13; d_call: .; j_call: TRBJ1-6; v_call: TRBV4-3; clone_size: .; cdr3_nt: TGCGCCAGCTCGAGGGATTATAATTCACCCCTCCACTTT; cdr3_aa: CASSRDYNSPLHF
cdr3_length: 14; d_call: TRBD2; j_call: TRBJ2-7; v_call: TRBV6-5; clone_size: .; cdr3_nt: TGTGCCAGCAGTAGACTAGCATCCTCCTACGAGCAGTACTTC; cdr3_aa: CASSRLASSYEQYF
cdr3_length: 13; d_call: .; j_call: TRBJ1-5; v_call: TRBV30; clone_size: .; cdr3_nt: TGTGCCTGGAGTGTACAGGTAGATCAGCCCCAGCATTTT; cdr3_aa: CAWSVQVDQPQHF
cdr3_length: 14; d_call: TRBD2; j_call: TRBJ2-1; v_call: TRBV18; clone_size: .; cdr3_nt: TGTGCCAGCTCACCCGGGACTAGCGGGGTTCGGCAGTTCTTC; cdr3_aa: CASSPGTSGVRQFF
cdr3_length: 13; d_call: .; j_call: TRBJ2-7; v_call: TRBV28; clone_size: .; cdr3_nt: TGTGCCAGCAGTTCCCCCGTCCTTTTTGAGCAGTACTTC; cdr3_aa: CASSSPVLFEQYF
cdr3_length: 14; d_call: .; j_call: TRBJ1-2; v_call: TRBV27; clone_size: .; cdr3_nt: TGTGCCAGCAGTGTCGCAGGTGAACTCTATGGCTACACCTTC; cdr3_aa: CASSVAGELYGYTF
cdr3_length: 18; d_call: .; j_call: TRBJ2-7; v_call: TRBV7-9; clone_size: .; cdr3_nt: TGTGCCAGCAGCTTAGAAGTCGGCAGGGGCGAGGGCTCCTACGAGCAGTACTTC; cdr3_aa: CASSLEVGRGEGSYEQYF
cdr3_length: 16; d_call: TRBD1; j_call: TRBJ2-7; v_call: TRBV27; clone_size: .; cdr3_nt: TGTGCCAGCAGTTTAACCCACCGGGACAGGGGCTACGAGCAGTACTTC; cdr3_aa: CASSLTHRDRGYEQYF
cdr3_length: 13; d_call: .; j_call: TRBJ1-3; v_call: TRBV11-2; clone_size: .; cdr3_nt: TGTGCCAGCAGCTCGTTGGTAACGAGCACCATATATTTT; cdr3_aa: CASSSLVTSTIYF
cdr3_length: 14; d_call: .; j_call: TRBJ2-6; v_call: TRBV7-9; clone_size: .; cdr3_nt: TGTGCCAGCAGCTTCGGGACTGGGGCCAACGTCCTGACTTTC; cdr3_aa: CASSFGTGANVLTF
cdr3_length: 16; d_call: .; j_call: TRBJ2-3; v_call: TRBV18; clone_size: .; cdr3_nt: TGTGCCAGCTCGCTCGCTCTAGGTTCGGGCACAGATACGCAGTATTTT; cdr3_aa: CASSLALGSGTDTQYF
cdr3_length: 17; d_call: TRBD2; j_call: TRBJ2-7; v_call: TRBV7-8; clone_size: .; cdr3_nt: TGTGCCAGCAGCTTAGAAAGACTAGCGCCATTAGATAGCGAGCAGTACTTC; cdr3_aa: CASSLERLAPLDSEQYF
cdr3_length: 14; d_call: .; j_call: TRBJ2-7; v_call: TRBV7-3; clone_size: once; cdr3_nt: TGTGCCAGCAGCTTAGCTAGGGATGGAGGCGAGCAGTACTTC; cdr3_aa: CASSLARDGGEQYF
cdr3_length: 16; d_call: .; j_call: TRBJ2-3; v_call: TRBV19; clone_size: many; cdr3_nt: TGTGCCAGTAGTCCATTGACAGACTCTAGCACAGATACGCAGTATTTT; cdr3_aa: CASSPLTDSSTDTQYF
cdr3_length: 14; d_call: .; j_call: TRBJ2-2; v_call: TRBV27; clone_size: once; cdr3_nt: TGTGCCAGCAGTTCCCTAGGGGGAATCGGGGAGCTGTTTTTT; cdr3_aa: CASSSLGGIGELFF
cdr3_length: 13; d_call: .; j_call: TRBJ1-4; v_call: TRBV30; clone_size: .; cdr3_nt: TGTGCCTGGAACGACGCAACTAATGAAAAACTGTTTTTT; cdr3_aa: CAWNDATNEKLFF
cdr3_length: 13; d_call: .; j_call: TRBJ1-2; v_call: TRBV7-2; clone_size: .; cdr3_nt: TGTGCCAGCAGACCTGGACAGTCCTATGGCTACACCTTC; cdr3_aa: CASRPGQSYGYTF
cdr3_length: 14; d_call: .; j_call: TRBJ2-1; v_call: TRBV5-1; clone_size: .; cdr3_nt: TGCGCCAGCAGCTTGAGGGCAGGGAACAATGAGCAGTTCTTC; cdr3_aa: CASSLRAGNNEQFF
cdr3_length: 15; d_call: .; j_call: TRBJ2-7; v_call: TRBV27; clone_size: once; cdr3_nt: TGTGCCAGCAGTTTATCCTATTCTGGGGGAAACGAGCAGTACTTC; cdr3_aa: CASSLSYSGGNEQYF